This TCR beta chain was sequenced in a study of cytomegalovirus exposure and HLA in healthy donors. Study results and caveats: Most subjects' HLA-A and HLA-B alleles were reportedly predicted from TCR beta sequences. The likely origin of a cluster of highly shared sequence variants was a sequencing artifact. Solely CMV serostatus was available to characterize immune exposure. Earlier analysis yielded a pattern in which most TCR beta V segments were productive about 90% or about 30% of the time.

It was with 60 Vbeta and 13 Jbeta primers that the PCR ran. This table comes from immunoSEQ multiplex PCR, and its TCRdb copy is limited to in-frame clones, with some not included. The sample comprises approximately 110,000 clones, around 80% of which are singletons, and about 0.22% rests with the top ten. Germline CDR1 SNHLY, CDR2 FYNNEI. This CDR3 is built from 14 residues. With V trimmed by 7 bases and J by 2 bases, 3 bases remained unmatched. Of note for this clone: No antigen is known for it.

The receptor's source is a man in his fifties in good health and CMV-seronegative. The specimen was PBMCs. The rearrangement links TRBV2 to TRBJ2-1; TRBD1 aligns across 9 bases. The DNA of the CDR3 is TGTGCCAGCAAATGGGACAGGGCCTACAATGAGCAGTTCTTC. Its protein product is CASKWDRAYNEQFF.